This T cell receptor (beta chain) was recovered during a study of cytomegalovirus exposure and HLA in healthy donors. Study information: Inside one of the first data releases sat about 85 million unique TCRs taken from HLA-typed donors.

PCR was performed using 60 Vbeta and 13 Jbeta primers. Libraries were prepared by immunoSEQ multiplex PCR; TCRdb keeps only in-frame clonotypes and omits some of them. The sample consists of 130,000 to 150,000 clones, 60% to 85% of them appearing once. From germline, CDR1 is SGDLS and CDR2 YYNGEE. The CDR3 totals 13 residues. Trimming took off 3 bases at V and 7 bases at J, with 11 bases between the two ends. The sample taken for sequencing was PBMCs. This TCR was sampled from a woman aged 40 to 50 in good health and CMV-seropositive. The V call is TRBV9, the J call TRBJ2-1; possibly TRBD2 for D (5 bases). The CDR3 DNA follows: TGTGCCAGCAGCGATACTAGTTGGAATGAGCAGTTCTTC. This translates into CASSDTSWNEQFF.